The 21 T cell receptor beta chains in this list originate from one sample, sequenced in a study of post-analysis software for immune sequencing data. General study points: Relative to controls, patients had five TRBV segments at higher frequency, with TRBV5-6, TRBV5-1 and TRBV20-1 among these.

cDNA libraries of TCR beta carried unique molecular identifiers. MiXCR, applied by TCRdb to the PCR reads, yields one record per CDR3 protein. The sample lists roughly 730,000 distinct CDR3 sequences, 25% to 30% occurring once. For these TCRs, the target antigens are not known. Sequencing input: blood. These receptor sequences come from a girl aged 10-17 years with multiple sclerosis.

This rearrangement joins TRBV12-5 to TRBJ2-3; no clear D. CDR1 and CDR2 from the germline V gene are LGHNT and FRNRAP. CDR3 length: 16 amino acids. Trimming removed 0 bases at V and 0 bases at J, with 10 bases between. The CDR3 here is CASGLVIGRSTDTQYF. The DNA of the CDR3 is TGTGCTAGTGGTTTGGTAATAGGTCGGAGCACAGATACGCAGTATTTT. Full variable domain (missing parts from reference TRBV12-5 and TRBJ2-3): DARVTQTPRHKVTEMGQEVTMRCQPILGHNTVFWYRQTMMQGLELLAYFRNRAPLDDSGMPKDRFSAEMPDATLATLKIQPSEPRDSAVYFCASGLVIGRSTDTQYFGPGTRLTVL.

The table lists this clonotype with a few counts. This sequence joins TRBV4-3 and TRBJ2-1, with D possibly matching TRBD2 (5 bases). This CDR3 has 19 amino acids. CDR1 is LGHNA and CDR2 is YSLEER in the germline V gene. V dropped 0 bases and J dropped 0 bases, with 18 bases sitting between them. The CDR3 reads CASSQDTFPTGYSYNEQFF. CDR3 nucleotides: TGCGCCAGCAGCCAAGATACGTTCCCTACGGGATACTCCTACAATGAGCAGTTCTTC.

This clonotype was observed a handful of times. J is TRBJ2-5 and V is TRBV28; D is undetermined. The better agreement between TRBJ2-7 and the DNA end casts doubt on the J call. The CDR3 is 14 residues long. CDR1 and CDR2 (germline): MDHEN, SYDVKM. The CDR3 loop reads CASSFPGISYEQYF. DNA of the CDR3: TGTGCCAGCAGTTTCCCAGGTATTTCGTACGAGCAGTACTTC.

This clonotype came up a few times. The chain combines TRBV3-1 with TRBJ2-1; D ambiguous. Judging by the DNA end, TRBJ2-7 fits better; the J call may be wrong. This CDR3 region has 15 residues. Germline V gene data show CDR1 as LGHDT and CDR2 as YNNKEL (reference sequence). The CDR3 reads CASSLGSYSYNEQYF. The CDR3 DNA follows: TGTGCCAGCAGCCTAGGAAGCTACTCCTACAATGAGCAGTACTTC.

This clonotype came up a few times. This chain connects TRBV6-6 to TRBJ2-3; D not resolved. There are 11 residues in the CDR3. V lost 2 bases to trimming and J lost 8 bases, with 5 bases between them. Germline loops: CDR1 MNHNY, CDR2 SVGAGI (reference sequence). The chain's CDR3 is CASSYRTTQYF. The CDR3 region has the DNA TGTGCCAGCAGTTACCGGACTACGCAGTATTTT.

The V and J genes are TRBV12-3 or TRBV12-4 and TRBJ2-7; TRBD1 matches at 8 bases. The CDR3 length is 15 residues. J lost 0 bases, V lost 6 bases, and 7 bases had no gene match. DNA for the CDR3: TGTGCCAGCAGCAGACAGGGGATGCCCTCCTACGAGCAGTACTTC. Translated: CASSRQGMPSYEQYF.

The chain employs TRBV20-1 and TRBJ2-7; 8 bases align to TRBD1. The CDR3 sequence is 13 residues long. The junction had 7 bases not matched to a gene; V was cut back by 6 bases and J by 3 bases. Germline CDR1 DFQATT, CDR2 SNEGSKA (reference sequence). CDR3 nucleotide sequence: TGCAGTGCCAAAGGACAGGGTAACTACGAGCAGTACTTC. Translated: CSAKGQGNYEQYF.

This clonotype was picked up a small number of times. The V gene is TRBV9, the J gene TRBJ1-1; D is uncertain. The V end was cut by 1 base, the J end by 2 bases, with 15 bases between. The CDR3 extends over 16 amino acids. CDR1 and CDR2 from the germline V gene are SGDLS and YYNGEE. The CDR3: CASSVSTPPGNTEAFF. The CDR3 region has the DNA TGTGCCAGCAGCGTATCAACCCCACCTGGTAACACTGAAGCTTTCTTT.

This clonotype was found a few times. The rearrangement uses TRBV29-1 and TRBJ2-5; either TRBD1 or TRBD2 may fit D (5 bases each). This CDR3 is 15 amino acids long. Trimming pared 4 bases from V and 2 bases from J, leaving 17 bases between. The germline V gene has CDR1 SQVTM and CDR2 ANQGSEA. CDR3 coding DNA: TGCAGCGTTGTGGGGACCGGGGCAGTACAAGAGACCCAGTACTTC. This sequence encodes CSVVGTGAVQETQYF.

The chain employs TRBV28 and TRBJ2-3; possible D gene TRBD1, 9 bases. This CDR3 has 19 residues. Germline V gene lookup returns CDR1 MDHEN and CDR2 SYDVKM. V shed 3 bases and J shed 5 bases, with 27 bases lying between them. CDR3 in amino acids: CASSLWTGASGRRKDTQYF. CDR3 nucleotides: TGTGCCAGCAGTTTGTGGACAGGGGCGAGCGGGAGACGCAAAGATACGCAGTATTTT.

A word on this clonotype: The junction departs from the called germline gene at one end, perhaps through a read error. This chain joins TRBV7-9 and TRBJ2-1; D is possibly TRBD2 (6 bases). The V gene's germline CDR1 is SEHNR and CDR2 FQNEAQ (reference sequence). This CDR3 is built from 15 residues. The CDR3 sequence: CAGSLAAGIHNEQFF. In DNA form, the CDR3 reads TGTGCCGGCAGCTTAGCGGCAGGGATCCACAATGAGCAGTTCTTC.

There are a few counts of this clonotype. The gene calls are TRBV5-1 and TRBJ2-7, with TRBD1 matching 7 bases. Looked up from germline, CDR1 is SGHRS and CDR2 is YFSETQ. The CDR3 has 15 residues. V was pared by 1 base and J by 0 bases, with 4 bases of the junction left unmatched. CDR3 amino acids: CASSLNRGSSYEQYF. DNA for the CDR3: TGCGCCAGCAGCTTGAACAGGGGAAGCTCCTACGAGCAGTACTTC.

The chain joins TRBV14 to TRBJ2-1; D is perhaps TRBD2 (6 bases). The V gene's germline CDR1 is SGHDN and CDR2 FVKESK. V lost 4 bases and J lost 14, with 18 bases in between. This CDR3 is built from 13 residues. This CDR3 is CASSRDPGGSKFF. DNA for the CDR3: TGTGCCAGCAGCCGAGACCCCGGGGGTAGCAAGTTCTTC. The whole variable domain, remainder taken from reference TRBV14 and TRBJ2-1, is EAGVTQFPSHSVIEKGQTVTLRCDPISGHDNLYWYRRVMGKEIKFLLHFVKESKQDESGMPNNRFLAERTGGTYSTLKVQPAELEDSGVYFCASSRDPGGSKFFGPGTRLTVL.

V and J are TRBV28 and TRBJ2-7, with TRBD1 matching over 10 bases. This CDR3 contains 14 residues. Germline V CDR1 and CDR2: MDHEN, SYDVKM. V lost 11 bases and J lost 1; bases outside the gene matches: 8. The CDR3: CAAKGDRGSYEQYF. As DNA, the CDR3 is TGTGCCGCTAAGGGGGACAGGGGTTCCTACGAGCAGTACTTC.

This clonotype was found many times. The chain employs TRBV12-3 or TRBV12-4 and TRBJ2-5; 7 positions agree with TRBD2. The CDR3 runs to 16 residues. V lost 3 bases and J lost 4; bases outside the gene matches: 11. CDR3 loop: CASSLVLWASGETQYF. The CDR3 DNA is TGTGCCAGCAGTTTGGTCTTATGGGCTAGCGGAGAGACCCAGTACTTC.

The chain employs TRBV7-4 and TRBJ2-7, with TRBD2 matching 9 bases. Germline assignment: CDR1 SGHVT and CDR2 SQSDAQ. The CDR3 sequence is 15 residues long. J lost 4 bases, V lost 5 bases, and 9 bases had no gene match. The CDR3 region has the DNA TGTGCCAGCAGCCTCTCGGGGACTAGCCCATACGAGCAGTACTTC. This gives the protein CASSLSGTSPYEQYF.

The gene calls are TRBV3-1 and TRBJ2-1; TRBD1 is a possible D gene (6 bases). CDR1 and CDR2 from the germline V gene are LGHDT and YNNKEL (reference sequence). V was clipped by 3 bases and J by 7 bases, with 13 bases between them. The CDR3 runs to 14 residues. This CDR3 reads CASSQTGTPNEQFF. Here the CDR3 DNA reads TGTGCCAGCAGCCAGACCGGGACACCGAATGAGCAGTTCTTC.

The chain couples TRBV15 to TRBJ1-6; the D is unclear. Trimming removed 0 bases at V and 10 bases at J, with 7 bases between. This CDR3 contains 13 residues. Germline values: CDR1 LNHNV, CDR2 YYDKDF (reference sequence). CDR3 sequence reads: CATSRDWESPLHF. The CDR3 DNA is TGTGCCACCAGCAGAGATTGGGAGTCACCCCTCCACTTT.

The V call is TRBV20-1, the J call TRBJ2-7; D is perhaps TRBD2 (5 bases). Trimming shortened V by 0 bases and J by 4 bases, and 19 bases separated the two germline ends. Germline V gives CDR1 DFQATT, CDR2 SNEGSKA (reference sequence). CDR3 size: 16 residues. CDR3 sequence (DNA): TGCAGTGCTAGAGATAAGTCCAGCGGCAGATTATACGAGCAGTACTTC. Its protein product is CSARDKSSGRLYEQYF.

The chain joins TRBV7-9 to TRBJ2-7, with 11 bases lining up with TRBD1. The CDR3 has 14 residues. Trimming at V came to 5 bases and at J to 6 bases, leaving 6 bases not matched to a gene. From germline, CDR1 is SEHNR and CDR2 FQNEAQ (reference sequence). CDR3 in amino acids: CASSLRTGGGEQYF. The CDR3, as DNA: TGTGCCAGCAGCCTTCGGACAGGGGGCGGCGAGCAGTACTTC.

CDR3 residues: CASKATSGGEQFF. Written as DNA, the CDR3 is TGTGCCAGCAAGGCTACTAGCGGGGGTGAGCAGTTCTTC. The V call is TRBV2, the J call TRBJ2-1; TRBD2 matches at 11 bases. The CDR3 has 13 residues. Germline CDR1 is SNHLY and CDR2 is FYNNEI. V trimming: 7 bases; J trimming: 9 bases; junction bases outside the gene matches: 5.